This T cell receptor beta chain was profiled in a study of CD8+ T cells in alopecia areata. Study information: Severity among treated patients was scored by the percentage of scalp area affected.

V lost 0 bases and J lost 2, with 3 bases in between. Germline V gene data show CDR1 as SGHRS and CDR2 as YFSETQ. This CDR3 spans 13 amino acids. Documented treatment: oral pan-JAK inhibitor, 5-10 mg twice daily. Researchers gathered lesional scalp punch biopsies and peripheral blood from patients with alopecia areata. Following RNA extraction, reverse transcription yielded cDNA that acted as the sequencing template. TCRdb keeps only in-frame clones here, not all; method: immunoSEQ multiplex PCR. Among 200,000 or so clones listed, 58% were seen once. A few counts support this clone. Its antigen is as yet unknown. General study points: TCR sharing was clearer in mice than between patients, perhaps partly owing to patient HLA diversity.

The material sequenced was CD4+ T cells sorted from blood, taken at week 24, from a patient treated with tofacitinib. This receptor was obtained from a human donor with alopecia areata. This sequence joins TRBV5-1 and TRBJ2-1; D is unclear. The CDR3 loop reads CASSLDTYNEQFF. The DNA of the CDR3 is TGCGCCAGCAGCTTGGACACCTACAATGAGCAGTTCTTC. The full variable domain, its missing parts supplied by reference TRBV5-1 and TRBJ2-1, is KAGVTQTPRYLIKTRGQQVTLSCSPISGHRSVSWYQQTPGQGLQFLFEYFSETQRNKGNFPGRFSGRQFSNSRSEMNVSTLELGDSALYLCASSLDTYNEQFFGPGTRLTVL.